This TCR beta chain was recorded in a study of Tregs in tolerant kidney transplant recipients. Study conclusions and caveats: The most relevant donor-specific Treg TCRbeta repertoire apparently came from expansion with activated donor B cells. This study did not directly address biological reproducibility.

With regard to this clone: Its target is not known.

The CDR3 has 12 amino acids. From germline, CDR1 is SGHRS and CDR2 YFSETQ. With 7 bases clipped from V and 10 bases from J, the junction kept 4 bases outside the gene matches. Repertoires were generated with immunoSEQ multiplex PCR, while TCRdb's copy carries only in-frame clones and drops some. The top ten hold roughly 0.4% of the sample, which has more than 60,000 clones, approximately 88% seen once. The sample was CD4+ T cells from blood, taken before the transplant. The sequence derives from a human donor who received a combined kidney and bone marrow transplant. V and J are TRBV5-1 and TRBJ2-1; 11 bases agree with TRBD1. The CDR3: CASGQGAGEQFF. The CDR3 bases are TGCGCCAGCGGACAGGGGGCGGGGGAGCAGTTCTTC.